Below, 12 T cell receptor beta chains from the same sample are listed, as sequenced in a study of blood T cell repertoires in COVID-19. Profiled with immunoSEQ multiplex PCR; TCRdb holds only in-frame clones, not every one. The sample consists of about 56,000 clones, 89% of them appearing once. Sequencing input: peripheral blood. Every receptor here comes from a woman aged 55-69 years with COVID-19, enrolled during active disease.

This clone was counted between two and nine times. This rearrangement joins TRBV19 to TRBJ2-6; D not certain. This CDR3 has 15 amino acids. Germline loops: CDR1 LNHDA, CDR2 SQIVND (reference sequence). V lost 5 bases, J lost 2 bases, and 10 bases lay in between. CDR3 DNA: TGTGCCAGTAGTCCCGGGTTAGCTGGGGCCAACGTCCTGACTTTC. Its protein product is CASSPGLAGANVLTF.

This sequence joins TRBV2 and TRBJ1-1; D ambiguous. The CDR3 contains 12 residues. Looked up from germline, CDR1 is SNHLY and CDR2 is FYNNEI. V was clipped by 4 bases and J by 1 base, with 4 bases between them. The CDR3 loop reads CASSVRNTEAFF. CDR3 in DNA: TGTGCCAGCAGTGTGAGGAACACTGAAGCTTTCTTT.

The chain joins TRBV4-3 to TRBJ2-5, with TRBD1 as a possible D gene (6 bases). V was cut by 2 bases and J by 0 bases, with 13 bases left in between. Per germline, CDR1 LGHNA and CDR2 YSLEER. The CDR3 runs to 16 residues. The CDR3 reads CASSQSTRTDQETQYF. In nucleotides, the CDR3 is TGCGCCAGCAGCCAATCTACTCGGACAGACCAAGAGACCCAGTACTTC.

The chain joins TRBV6-2 or TRBV6-3 to TRBJ1-1; TRBD1 is a possible D gene (6 bases). This CDR3 region has 15 residues. Trimming cost V 0 bases and J 0 bases, with 8 bases left between them. Germline CDR1 reads MNHEY; CDR2 reads SVGEGT. Written as DNA, the CDR3 is TGTGCCAGCAGTTACTCGCAGGGGATGAACACTGAAGCTTTCTTT. Its protein product is CASSYSQGMNTEAFF.

This chain uses TRBV3-1 (or the pseudogene TRBV3-2) with TRBJ2-1; TRBD2 matches at 9 bases. The germline gives CDR1 LGHDT, CDR2 YNNKEL (reference sequence). V lost 3 bases to trimming and J lost 8 bases; unmatched junction nucleotides: 14. The CDR3 covers 17 residues. Written as DNA, the CDR3 is TGTGCCAGCAGCCATGTAAGGGGTTGCGGGAGGGCATATGAGCAGTTCTTC. This translates into CASSHVRGCGRAYEQFF.

The gene calls are TRBV6-6 and TRBJ1-1, with 10 bases fitting TRBD1. CDR1 is MNHNY and CDR2 is SVGAGI in the germline V gene (reference sequence). The J segment lost 4 bases and the V segment lost 7 bases, leaving 12 bases of the junction unmatched. CDR3 length equals 16 residues. CDR3 nucleotides: TGTGCCAGCACCTATATCCTCGGGACAGGGGTCACTGAAGCTTTCTTT. Translated: CASTYILGTGVTEAFF.

This chain connects TRBV19 to TRBJ2-2, with D maybe TRBD1 (5 bases). Germline loops: CDR1 LNHDA, CDR2 SQIVND (reference sequence). This CDR3 contains 14 residues. V was trimmed by 0 bases and J by 6 bases, leaving 8 bases between them. CDR3 nucleotides: TGTGCCAGTAGTATAGAGGGCAGGGCCGGGGAGCTGTTTTTT. Translating it yields CASSIEGRAGELFF.

The chain uses TRBV28 and TRBJ2-1; possibly TRBD1 for D (6 bases). Trimming shortened V by 6 bases and J by 8 bases, and 17 bases separated the two germline ends. CDR3 length: 14 residues. CDR1 is MDHEN, CDR2 SYDVKM, per germline. The CDR3: CASSLNQGFDEQFF. For the CDR3, the DNA is TGTGCCAGCAGCCTGAATCAGGGGTTTGATGAGCAGTTCTTC.

This clone has just one count. The V and J genes are TRBV5-5 and TRBJ1-1; 7 bases match TRBD1. The length of the CDR3 is 18 residues. V dropped 4 bases and J dropped 5; count of bases not matched to a gene: 20. Germline V CDR1 and CDR2: SGHKS, YYEKEE (reference sequence). CDR3 sequence reads: CASSADRVASLGWTEAFF. In DNA form, the CDR3 reads TGTGCCAGCAGCGCCGACAGGGTTGCTTCTTTGGGTTGGACTGAAGCTTTCTTT.

This rearrangement joins TRBV2 to TRBJ2-7, with 8 bases aligning to TRBD1. The CDR3 covers 13 residues. From germline, CDR1 is SNHLY and CDR2 FYNNEI. V was clipped by 8 bases and J by 6 bases; unmatched bases: 9. In DNA form, the CDR3 reads TGTGCCAGCTGTTCCCAGGGGGCTAGCGAGCAGTACTTC. Amino acid sequence: CASCSQGASEQYF. Full variable domain (missing parts from reference TRBV2 and TRBJ2-7): EPEVTQTPSHQVTQMGQEVILRCVPISNHLYFYWYRQILGQKVEFLVSFYNNEISEKSEIFDDQFSVERPDGSNFTLKIRSTKLEDSAMYFCASCSQGASEQYFGPGTRLTVT.

This rearrangement joins TRBV7-8 to TRBJ2-7; TRBD2 is a possible D gene (6 bases). The CDR3 consists of 14 residues. V was shortened by 1 base and J by 5 bases, with 12 bases between the two germline ends. Per the germline V gene, CDR1 is SGHVS and CDR2 is FQNEAQ. The CDR3 region has the DNA TGTGCCAGCAGCTTAGATCCCGGGAGTGACGAGCAGTACTTC. This gives the protein CASSLDPGSDEQYF.

The chain recombines TRBV5-1 with TRBJ1-4; no clear D. Germline CDR1 SGHRS, CDR2 YFSETQ. V lost 1 base to trimming and J lost 0 bases, with 7 bases between them. The length of the CDR3 is 15 residues. This CDR3 is CASSLMRATNEKLFF. CDR3 coding DNA: TGCGCCAGCAGCTTGATGAGAGCAACTAATGAAAAACTGTTTTTT.